This T cell receptor (beta chain) was sequenced during a study of cytomegalovirus exposure and HLA in healthy donors. Germline trimming cut 4 bases from V and 3 bases from J; bases unmatched to any gene: 5. The CDR3 is made up of 14 amino acids. Germline V gene data show CDR1 as ENHRY and CDR2 as SYGVKD. A remark on this clone: Its antigen remains unidentified.

Whole-study results and caveats: The listing of 150 or so TCR beta chains classed them as cytomegalovirus-associated.

Sequencing was performed with immunoSEQ multiplex PCR; in TCRdb, only in-frame clones are kept and a portion is missing. This sample has fewer than 130,000 clones, with approximately 89% found just once. The sequenced material came from PBMCs. The J gene is TRBJ1-1, the V gene TRBV10-3, with 7 nucleotides matching TRBD1. The TCR originated in a woman younger than 35 in good health and CMV-seronegative. The CDR3 region has the DNA TGTGCCATCAGTGTGACAGGGTTGGACACTGAAGCTTTCTTT. Translation gives CAISVTGLDTEAFF.